Described below is a single T cell receptor (beta chain) sequence and its context. TCRdb reanalyzed the 5' RACE reads and collapses them to one entry per CDR3 protein, without DNA. The ten top clones account for approximately 3.6%, within a sample of hundreds of thousands of distinct CDR3 sequences. This sample was included in a study of T cells expressing NK-cell markers. Germline CDR1 MNHEY, CDR2 SMNVEV (reference sequence). This CDR3 region has 16 residues. The sample consisted of blood T cells: a sorted CD56 or NKG2C T cell subset, CD4+ or CD8+ T cells, or bulk PBMC T cells (not recorded which). The origin of this receptor is a man younger than 35 in good health. J is TRBJ2-6 and V is TRBV27; TCRdb gives TRBD1 as the D gene, but with no DNA this cannot be confirmed. The CDR3 region is CASRGTAISGANVLTF.